The 32 T cell receptor beta chains given below trace back to one sample, sequenced in a study of blood T cell repertoires in COVID-19. Method: immunoSEQ multiplex PCR; TCRdb's copy keeps in-frame clones and lacks some. The data hold tens of thousands of clones, with about four fifths observed a single time. The sample was peripheral blood. Every receptor here comes from a man aged 50 to 60 with active COVID-19.

Comments on this clone: Additional DNA sequences in this sample encode the identical CDR3. The chain has TRBV5-4 and TRBJ2-3; 8 nucleotides align to TRBD2. Germline assignment: CDR1 SGHNT and CDR2 YYREEE (reference sequence). With 0 bases clipped from V and 2 bases from J, the junction kept 5 bases outside the gene matches. CDR3 length equals 16 residues. Here the CDR3 DNA reads TGTGCCAGCAGCTTGGCGGCCGGGGGGGACACAGATACGCAGTATTTT. It specifies CASSLAAGGDTDTQYF.

The CDR3 DNA reads as TGTGCCAGCACCATGACACGTGAAAAACTGTTTTTT. Its protein is CASTMTREKLFF. This chain joins TRBV12-3 or TRBV12-4 and TRBJ1-4; no definite D call. CDR3 length equals 12 residues. Trimming stripped 7 bases from V and 7 bases from J, with 10 bases between.

V gene TRBV4-2 combines with J gene TRBJ1-4; D is unresolved. The CDR3 length is 14 residues. Germline CDR1 reads LGHNA; CDR2 reads YNFKEQ. V lost 0 bases to trimming and J lost 13 bases, with 15 bases between them. CDR3 loop: CASSQDLGEERLFF. The CDR3 nucleotides are TGTGCCAGCAGCCAAGATTTGGGTGAGGAGAGACTGTTTTTT.

Here the CDR3 reads CASSYGDKQYF. In DNA form, the CDR3 reads TGTGCCAGCAGTTACGGGGACAAGCAGTACTTC. The V gene is TRBV6-6, the J gene TRBJ2-7, with D possibly being TRBD1 (6 bases). The CDR3 is 11 residues long. Trimming stripped 2 bases from V and 8 bases from J, with 7 bases between. Germline V gene data show CDR1 as MNHNY and CDR2 as SVGAGI (reference sequence).

CDR3 residues: CASSPAAARRNEQFF. CDR3 DNA: TGTGCCAGCAGCCCAGCAGCGGCGCGTAGGAATGAGCAGTTCTTC. V and J are TRBV3-1 (or the pseudogene TRBV3-2) and TRBJ2-1, with D possibly matching TRBD2 (5 bases). The CDR3 sequence is 15 residues long. V shed 4 bases and J shed 7 bases, with 17 bases lying between them. Germline-derived CDR1 and CDR2 are LGHDT and YNNKEL (reference sequence).

The chain couples TRBV9 to TRBJ2-7; perhaps TRBD1 as D (6 bases). Per the germline V gene, CDR1 is SGDLS and CDR2 is YYNGEE. Trimming left V 0 bases short and J 13 bases short, with 11 bases between. The CDR3 runs to 11 residues. CDR3 sequence reads: CASSVEGRGYF. The CDR3 region has the DNA TGTGCCAGCAGCGTAGAGGGCAGGGGTTACTTC.

The chain employs TRBV7-9 and TRBJ1-1; 7 bases are shared with TRBD1. The J segment lost 5 bases and the V segment lost 4 bases, leaving 10 bases of the junction unmatched. Germline CDR1 reads SEHNR; CDR2 reads FQNEAQ (reference sequence). This CDR3 comprises 15 residues. CDR3 in DNA: TGTGCCAGCAGCTCTCCCTACAGGGGCGCGACTGAAGCTTTCTTT. It translates to CASSSPYRGATEAFF.

This chain links TRBV5-4 with TRBJ2-7; 7 bases map to TRBD1. Looked up from germline, CDR1 is SGHNT and CDR2 is YYREEE (reference sequence). This CDR3 has 14 residues. V gave up 5 bases and J gave up 6 bases; unmatched junction bases: 11. In nucleotides, the CDR3 is TGTGCCAGCAGTCAAATGACAGGGTCGGCCGAGCAGTACTTC. Residues: CASSQMTGSAEQYF.

CDR3 in DNA: TGTGCCAGCAGCTTTAGGCGGTCGGTCTCCTACAATGAGCAGTTCTTC. This codes for CASSFRRSVSYNEQFF. The rearrangement links TRBV5-8 to TRBJ2-1; no reliable D call. The germline CDR1 and CDR2 sequences are SGHTS and YDEGEE. The V end was cut by 2 bases, the J end by 0 bases, with 12 bases between. The CDR3 has 16 residues.

J is TRBJ2-7 and V is TRBV20-1, with D perhaps matching TRBD1 (5 bases). This CDR3 comprises 11 residues. Per the germline V gene, CDR1 is DFQATT and CDR2 is SNEGSKA (reference sequence). V was cut by 3 bases and J by 5 bases, with 8 bases left in between. The CDR3 bases are TGCAGTGCTAGGGCGGACAACGAGCAGTACTTC. This sequence encodes CSARADNEQYF.

This sequence joins TRBV7-2 and TRBJ2-3; 10 bases map to TRBD2. The CDR3 sequence is 18 residues long. V lost 4 bases, J lost 0 bases, and 10 bases stayed unmatched. Germline V gives CDR1 SGHTA, CDR2 FQGNSA. The CDR3 here is CASSSGLAETSSTDTQYF. The CDR3 DNA sequence: TGTGCCAGCAGCTCCGGACTAGCGGAGACCTCTAGCACAGATACGCAGTATTTT. The full variable domain, its missing parts supplied by reference TRBV7-2 and TRBJ2-3, is GAGVSQSPSNKVTEKGKDVELRCDPISGHTALYWYRQSLGQGLEFLIYFQGNSAPDKSGLPSDRFSAERTGGSVSTLTIQRTQQEDSAVYLCASSSGLAETSSTDTQYFGPGTRLTVL.

The V and J genes are TRBV20-1 and TRBJ2-7, with D hard to call. Per the germline V gene, CDR1 is DFQATT and CDR2 is SNEGSKA (reference sequence). V lost 5 bases, J lost 7 bases, and 9 bases lay in between. The CDR3 runs to 10 residues. CDR3 in DNA: TGCAGTGCTTTTAATCTTGAGCAGTACTTC. Amino acids: CSAFNLEQYF.

The rearrangement uses TRBV4-1 and TRBJ2-6, with 7 nucleotides matching TRBD2. The ends lost 4 bases at V and 2 bases at J; junction bases unmatched: 5. From germline, CDR1 is MGHRA and CDR2 YSYEKL. The CDR3 spans 16 residues. The CDR3 is CASSRGGLAGANVLTF. For the CDR3, the DNA is TGCGCCAGCAGCCGTGGAGGACTAGCTGGGGCCAACGTCCTGACTTTC.

This sequence joins TRBV7-9 and TRBJ2-3, with 7 bases fitting TRBD2. The J segment lost 0 bases and the V segment lost 2 bases, leaving 14 bases of the junction unmatched. CDR1 SEHNR and CDR2 FQNEAQ come from the germline V gene (reference sequence). The CDR3 has 19 residues. CDR3 bases: TGTGCCAGCAGCTTAATGAAAGTGCGGGCTAGCGGTAGCACAGATACGCAGTATTTT. Its translation: CASSLMKVRASGSTDTQYF.

The chain has TRBV18 and TRBJ2-1; TRBD2 is a possible D gene (5 bases). This CDR3 has 17 residues. Trimming cost V 3 bases and J 0 bases, with 15 bases left between them. Germline CDR1 and CDR2: KGHSH and LQKENI. Here the CDR3 reads CASSPFQLASSYNEQFF. The CDR3 coding sequence is TGTGCCAGCTCACCTTTCCAGCTAGCCAGCTCCTACAATGAGCAGTTCTTC.

This clone was found a few times. The V gene is TRBV28, the J gene TRBJ2-2; maybe TRBD2 (6 bases). The CDR3 is made up of 16 amino acids. CDR1 and CDR2 from the germline V gene are MDHEN and SYDVKM. V was clipped by 6 bases and J by 5 bases, with 19 bases between them. CDR3 nucleotide sequence: TGTGCCAGCAGCGCGGGCCCAGCGGAGGGAACCGGGGAGCTGTTTTTT. This encodes CASSAGPAEGTGELFF.

The chain employs TRBV5-5 and TRBJ2-1, with 9 bases that match TRBD2. Germline lookup yields CDR1 SGHKS and CDR2 YYEKEE (reference sequence). The J segment lost 3 bases and the V segment lost 0 bases, leaving 4 bases of the junction unmatched. The CDR3 contains 16 residues. DNA of the CDR3: TGTGCCAGCAGCTTGGCCCCAGCGGGGGGCTACAATGAGCAGTTCTTC. Its protein is CASSLAPAGGYNEQFF.

This rearrangement joins TRBV29-1 to TRBJ2-3, with 13 bases that match TRBD2. Unmatched junction bases numbered 3, after V lost 8 bases and J lost 4 bases. Germline loops: CDR1 SQVTM, CDR2 ANQGSEA. This CDR3 comprises 13 residues. CDR3 in amino acids: CSSGLAGPDTQYF. In DNA, the CDR3 is TGCAGCTCGGGACTAGCGGGACCAGATACGCAGTATTTT.

The chain recombines TRBV7-3 with TRBJ2-7; 10 bases are a match to TRBD2. This CDR3 spans 15 amino acids. Germline CDR1 reads SGHTA; CDR2 reads FQGTGA. V lost 6 bases to trimming and J lost 0 bases; unmatched junction nucleotides: 5. The CDR3 loop reads CASSYSGGTSYEQYF. CDR3 sequence (DNA): TGTGCCAGCAGTTATAGCGGGGGGACCTCCTACGAGCAGTACTTC.

The chain combines TRBV6-5 with TRBJ1-5, with D possibly TRBD1 on 5 matching bases. V lost 6 bases to trimming and J lost 3 bases, with 12 bases between them. This CDR3 spans 14 amino acids. The V gene's germline CDR1 is MNHEY and CDR2 SVGAGI. Written as DNA, the CDR3 is TGTGCCAGCAGGCGGGACGGATCCAATCAGCCCCAGCATTTT. The encoded protein is CASRRDGSNQPQHF.

This clone has just one count. This sequence joins TRBV19 and TRBJ2-3, with a possible D match to TRBD2 (6 bases). Trimming removed 1 base at V and 4 bases at J, with 9 bases between. The germline CDR1 and CDR2 sequences are LNHDA and SQIVND (reference sequence). CDR3 length: 14 residues. As DNA, the CDR3 is TGTGCCAGTAGTATAGCGGGAGAGGCAGATACGCAGTATTTT. Amino acid sequence: CASSIAGEADTQYF.

CDR3 sequence reads: CASSLAPGQGYEQYF. CDR3 in DNA: TGCGCCAGCAGCTTGGCCCCAGGACAGGGCTACGAGCAGTACTTC. V is TRBV5-1 and J is TRBJ2-7; 8 nucleotides line up with TRBD1. J lost 3 bases, V lost 0 bases, and 5 bases had no gene match. The CDR3 covers 15 residues. From germline, CDR1 is SGHRS and CDR2 YFSETQ.

This chain uses TRBV28 with TRBJ1-1; TRBD1 agrees at 7 bases. CDR1 is MDHEN, CDR2 SYDVKM, per germline. This CDR3 spans 15 amino acids. V shed 4 bases and J 3 bases; nucleotides not matched to a gene: 8. The CDR3 DNA is TGTGCCAGCAGTTCCCCGACAGGGTGGGACACTGAAGCTTTCTTT. Translated: CASSSPTGWDTEAFF. The full variable domain, rest sourced from reference TRBV28 and TRBJ1-1, is DVKVTQSSRYLVKRTGEKVFLECVQDMDHENMFWYRQDPGLGLRLIYFSYDVKMKEKGDIPEGYSVSREKKERFSLILESASTNQTSMYLCASSSPTGWDTEAFFGQGTRLTVV.

The chain uses TRBV5-5 and TRBJ2-1, with D tentatively TRBD1 (5 bases). CDR1 SGHKS and CDR2 YYEKEE come from the germline V gene (reference sequence). V was cut by 6 bases and J by 1 base, with 11 bases left in between. The CDR3 is made up of 14 amino acids. DNA for the CDR3: TGTGCCAGCATCTACAGGTTTTCCTACAATGAGCAGTTCTTC. Translated: CASIYRFSYNEQFF.

V gene TRBV4-1 combines with J gene TRBJ2-7; D perhaps matches TRBD2 (6 bases). Germline V lookup: CDR1 MGHRA, CDR2 YSYEKL. Trimming shortened V by 3 bases and J by 5 bases, and 17 bases separated the two germline ends. This CDR3 comprises 15 residues. The CDR3 region is CASSQTGVGVDEQYF. CDR3 in DNA: TGCGCCAGCAGCCAGACGGGGGTGGGGGTGGACGAGCAGTACTTC.

V and J are TRBV7-3 and TRBJ1-3; 11 nucleotides match TRBD1. V shed 0 bases, J shed 1 base, and the junction held 2 bases outside the gene matches. Germline V gene sequence: CDR1 SGHTA, CDR2 FQGTGA. The CDR3 runs 17 residues. CDR3 sequence: CASSLTGTGGSGNTIYF. The DNA of the CDR3 is TGTGCCAGCAGCTTAACCGGGACAGGGGGATCTGGAAACACCATATATTTT.

This chain connects TRBV5-4 to TRBJ2-5; 7 nucleotides agree with TRBD2. This CDR3 is built from 16 residues. V dropped 4 bases and J dropped 4; count of bases not matched to a gene: 13. Per the germline V gene, CDR1 is SGHNT and CDR2 is YYREEE (reference sequence). CDR3: CASSGHSSGDVETQYF. CDR3 DNA: TGTGCCAGCAGCGGGCACAGCAGCGGGGATGTAGAGACCCAGTACTTC.

V is TRBV28 and J is TRBJ2-7; 9 bases fit TRBD1. The CDR3 sequence is 14 residues long. Trimming removed 6 bases from V and 0 bases from J; junction bases left unmatched: 3. Germline assignment: CDR1 MDHEN and CDR2 SYDVKM. The DNA for the CDR3 is TGTGCCAGCAGGCGACAGGGGGACTCCTACGAGCAGTACTTC. This encodes CASRRQGDSYEQYF.

V is TRBV5-4 and J is TRBJ2-2, with TRBD2 identical over 10 bases. CDR1 is SGHNT and CDR2 is YYREEE in the germline V gene (reference sequence). After removal of 4 bases from V and 6 bases from J, the junction contained 9 bases not matched to a gene. The CDR3 is 16 amino acids. The CDR3 region has the DNA TGTGCCAGCAGCCGCGAGCCTAGCGGGAGCCCCGGGGAGCTGTTTTTT. This gives the protein CASSREPSGSPGELFF.

This sequence joins TRBV5-6 and TRBJ1-1; 9 nucleotides agree with TRBD1. This CDR3 comprises 15 residues. Trimming at V came to 1 base and at J to 4 bases, leaving 5 bases not matched to a gene. CDR1 SGHDT and CDR2 YYEEEE come from the germline V gene. The CDR3, as DNA: TGTGCCAGCAGCTTGACAGGGGGCGGGGGCACTGAAGCTTTCTTT. Amino acids: CASSLTGGGGTEAFF.

The chain uses TRBV30 and TRBJ2-7; 9 bases agree with TRBD1. The CDR3 is made up of 15 amino acids. The germline gives CDR1 GTSNPN, CDR2 SVGIG (reference sequence). Unmatched junction bases numbered 10, after V lost 4 bases and J lost 3 bases. CDR3 sequence reads: CAWMIPGQGIYEQYF. The CDR3 DNA is TGTGCCTGGATGATACCGGGACAGGGAATCTACGAGCAGTACTTC. Together with reference TRBV30 and TRBJ2-7, the CDR3 gives the full variable domain: SQTIHQWPATLVQPVGSPLSLECTVEGTSNPNLYWYRQAAGRGLQLLFYSVGIGQISSEVPQNLSASRPQDRQFILSSKKLLLSDSGFYLCAWMIPGQGIYEQYFGPGTRLTVT.

CDR3 nucleotides: TGTGCCAGCAGTTTTCTTGGGGGGACCGGGGAGCTGTTTTTT. It encodes CASSFLGGTGELFF. This chain links TRBV27 with TRBJ2-2, with D perhaps matching TRBD2 (6 bases). The germline V gene has CDR1 MNHEY and CDR2 SMNVEV (reference sequence). The CDR3 contains 14 residues. The V end lost 3 bases, the J end lost 5 bases, and 10 bases lay between the germline ends.